The rows below give T cell receptor beta chains drawn from one sample of a study of control samples from healthy donors and cancer patients. Sequencing was performed with immunoSEQ multiplex PCR; in TCRdb, only in-frame clones are kept and a portion is missing. The sample shows more than 35,000 clones, around 80% of them seen only once. Sequencing was performed on PBMCs. The receptors come from a woman between 55 and 75 years old with lung cancer. CDR3s include the opening cysteine and the closing phenylalanine or tryptophan. The D gene is left open where the match is weak.

D gene | V gene | CDR3 protein
TRBD1 | TRBV7-9 | CASSSDRERYEQYF
TRBD1 | TRBV5-4 | CASSLRTGLLPPHHYGYTF
- | TRBV14 | CASSPLGGGLNTEAFF
- | TRBV18 | CASSPSHEQYF
TRBD2 | TRBV5-4 | CASGASGTLVYF
- | TRBV6-5 | CASSYDSQRVQQYF
TRBD1 | TRBV6-5 | CASSSNRGQPQHF
TRBD1 | TRBV10-3 | CAISESTKQGATEAFF
- | TRBV30 | CAWSVDGNQPQHF
- | TRBV27 | CASSLSSFLETQYF
- | TRBV5-4 | CASSGTIGYTF
TRBD1 | TRBV5-5 | CASSRPGQVRYEQYF
- | TRBV5-1 | CASSSPGGPAFF
TRBD1 | TRBV6-5 | CASSYVPDRGGYTF
TRBD1 | TRBV25-1 | CASSERGQGRWSPLHF
TRBD1 | TRBV7-2 | CASRPQTGDTEAFF
- | TRBV30 | CAWSVPGGTGNTIYF
TRBD1 | TRBV3-1/TRBV3-2 | CASSQGDRDHGYTF
TRBD1 | TRBV5-4 | CASRGQSNTEAFF
- | TRBV2 | CASHENSGNTIYF
- | TRBV6-6 | CASSYDRRGAFF
TRBD1 | TRBV2 | CASRTQGVGTDTQYF
- | TRBV5-4 | CASSFSASQQRGYTF
TRBD1 | TRBV5-4 | CASSTGGAPTNYGYTF
- | TRBV5-1 | CASSLVGGTPLHF
- | TRBV6-1 | CASSERETGELFF
TRBD1 | TRBV6-5 | CVTWGRGNEQYF
- | TRBV14 | CASSPSGNTIYF
- | TRBV27 | CASSFRYGNYEQYF
- | TRBV13 | CASSLLGRTEAFF
- | TRBV6-6 | CASSYSGTSESPLHF
- | TRBV14 | CASSQTAQEAFF
- | TRBV27 | CASGPGTPNYGYTF
- | TRBV5-6 | CASSPLARGMNTEAFF
- | TRBV11-2 | CASSSGSPSYEQYF
- | TRBV6-4 | CASSDSGGAGEPQHF
- | TRBV6-6 | CASSYREGSVFEQFF
- | TRBV25-1 | CASSGQFEAFF
TRBD1 | TRBV27 | CASSLSSGQGAPEAFF
TRBD1 | TRBV5-4 | CASSLWTGKEQYF
TRBD2 | TRBV9 | CASSSTSLAGAYNEQFF
- | TRBV11-1 | CASRGSRGVETQYF
TRBD1 | TRBV4-1 | CASSQDGTVVGYTF
- | TRBV7-9 | CASTKPGTVNYGYTF